This TCR beta chain was observed in a study of T cells in localized non-small cell lung cancer. Study results and limitations: Elevated blood T cell density was associated with longer overall survival.

This CDR3 comprises 16 residues. J lost 12 bases, V lost 1 base, and 9 bases had no gene match. CDR1 SGHTA and CDR2 FQGNSA come from the germline V gene. The count of this clone is one. The antigen is not known. Repertoires were generated with immunoSEQ multiplex PCR, while TCRdb's copy carries only in-frame clones and drops some. Found here are roughly 12,000 clones, around 80% of them singletons; the top ten hold 15% to 20%. The chain is built from TRBV7-2 and TRBJ2-1; 13 bases align to TRBD2. This TCR was recovered from a male donor aged 60 or over with stage I lung adenocarcinoma. The input for sequencing was peripheral blood, taken before any cancer treatment. This CDR3 reads CASSLGRGLAGEVQFF. DNA for the CDR3: TGTGCCAGCAGCTTAGGCCGAGGACTAGCGGGAGAGGTGCAGTTCTTC.